The source of this T cell receptor beta chain is a study of blood T cells in healthy people across ages (dated by TCRdb to about 2015). General notes on the study: In model experiments, template switching captured about one uniquely barcoded TCR beta cDNA molecule for every two T cells. The study measured age-related changes in TCR beta repertoire diversity using deep sequencing normalized with unique cDNA molecular identifiers. Donors were grouped into four age groups: young (average about 15 years), middle-aged (approximately 41), aged (around 62) and long-lived (about 90). To avoid experimental bias, donors of different ages were distributed randomly across sequencing lanes. Using the same blood draw, the study looked at two additional independent replicas of 1 million unique cDNA reads for two donors, one aged 18 to 30 and the other aged 80 or older.

Comment on this clonotype: Its cognate antigen has yet to be identified. One base away there is no much larger clone; base qualities are not given.

A distance of 11 bases separates the germline ends of V and J, which lose 0 bases and 8 bases respectively. As encoded in the germline V gene (reference sequence), CDR1 is LNHNV while CDR2 is YYDKDF. The CDR3 contains 14 residues, cysteine and phenylalanine counted. The only DNA kept is the CDR3, 42 bases in frame from the first base. The 39 donors, aged roughly 6 to 95 years, were systemically healthy Caucasian individuals from Russia. Each donor gave about 9.7 milliliters of peripheral blood, drawn into EDTA-treated Vacutainer tubes. Ficoll-Paque density-gradient centrifugation was used to isolate PBMCs, with at least 7 million obtained per sample. Total RNA was extracted from PBMCs with Trizol reagent, with at least 5.5 micrograms obtained per sample. For every donor, flow cytometry on a PBMC aliquot measured the percentage of naive CD45RAhigh/CD27high T cells. Receptors were amplified or captured by 5' RACE. The run used an Illumina HiSeq 2500. A second roughly 7 to 11 cycle PCR used a sample-barcoded 5' primer and a J-beta primer mix. A template-switch 5' adaptor carrying 12 random nucleotides introduced a unique molecular identifier onto each TCR beta cDNA molecule. Each sample yielded at least 2.5 million CDR3-containing paired-end reads. All of the RNA was converted into first-strand cDNA using the Mint cDNA synthesis kit, with a TRBC-specific oligonucleotide serving as the primer. After uracil-DNA glycosylase treatment, a first 18-cycle PCR used universal primers M1SS and BC2_uni_R on all cDNA. The paper's data handling went like this. Normalization of each sample was performed by random selection of 1 million high-quality reads, each carrying a distinct molecular identifier. Reads with shared molecular identifiers were discarded instead of being binned into consensus sequences. CDR3 identification, clonotype clustering and error correction used MiTCR with a Q25 quality threshold and the strictest error-elimination algorithm. A nonparametric unseen species model with Euler transformation was used to estimate lower-bound total TCR beta diversity. TCRdb reran the public reads through fastp at Q25 and MiXCR, keeping productive beta chains. Merged by CDR3 protein, the rows form single entries marked with the most common genes and DNA. These V and J calls originate from TCRdb's pipeline instead of the authors' own analysis. Recorded for this sample are around 500,000 distinct CDR3 sequences; 47% of them occurred a single time. Around 23% of the sample is held by the ten biggest clonotypes.

The investigation overall reported the following: Observed TCR beta diversity per million T cells fell roughly linearly with age, and a significant reduction was already apparent by age approximately 40. Donor CMV infection status was unknown, potentially confounding age-related changes in expanded clonotypes. Compared with the aged group, the long-lived group had more naive CD4+ T cells, fewer expanded clones and increased TCR diversity, a pattern suggesting age selection. Estimates of total diversity based on one million sequenced T cells were regarded as lower bounds and as underestimates. There was a strong correlation between observed TCR beta diversity and the percentage of naive T cells measured by flow cytometry. Because profiling used bulk unsorted PBMCs, naive and antigen-experienced compartments could not be compared conclusively.

This chain is built from TRBV15 and TRBJ2-1; the D gene lacks a confident call. The origin of this receptor is a man aged 80 or over in good health. The sample consisted of blood. The CDR3 has the sequence CATSRDLRRDEQFF. The DNA reads as follows: TGTGCCACCAGCAGAGATCTCCGACGGGATGAGCAGTTCTTC.